This T cell receptor (beta chain) comes out of a study of OX40 agonist ivuxolimab in advanced cancers. General study points: The study observed clonal expansion of CD4+ and CD8+ blood T cells by week 6 at 0.1 to 3.0 mg/kg.

Concerning this clone itself: Its antigen is undetermined.

The germline gives CDR1 SEHNR, CDR2 FQNEAQ (reference sequence). The CDR3 extends over 12 amino acids. V was cut by 1 base and J by 9 bases, with 7 bases left in between. Produced via immunoSEQ multiplex PCR; TCRdb's table is partial and in-frame only. The table includes about 66,000 clones, 80% to 85% detected once. The V and J genes are TRBV7-9 and TRBJ2-1; D is unresolved. This specimen was CD4+ or CD8+ T cells sorted from blood, taken in a trial of the OX40 agonist ivuxolimab. The receptor's source is an adult with an advanced solid tumor such as melanoma, head and neck, liver or kidney cancer. CDR3 in DNA: TGTGCCAGCAGCTTAGAATCGATTGAGCAGTTCTTC. Its translation is CASSLESIEQFF.